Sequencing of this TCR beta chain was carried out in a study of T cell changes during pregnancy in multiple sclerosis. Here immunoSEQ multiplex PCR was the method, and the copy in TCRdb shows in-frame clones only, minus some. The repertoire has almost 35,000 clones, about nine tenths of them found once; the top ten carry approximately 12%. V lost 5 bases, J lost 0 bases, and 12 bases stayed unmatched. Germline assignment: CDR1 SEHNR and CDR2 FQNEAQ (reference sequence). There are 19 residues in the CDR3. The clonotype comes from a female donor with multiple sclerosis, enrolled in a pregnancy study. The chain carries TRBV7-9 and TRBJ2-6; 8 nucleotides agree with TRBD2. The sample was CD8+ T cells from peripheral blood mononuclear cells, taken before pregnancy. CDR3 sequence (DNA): TGTGCCAGCAGCACCAACAAGATCAGCGGGAGCTCTGGGGCCAACGTCCTGACTTTC. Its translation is CASSTNKISGSSGANVLTF.